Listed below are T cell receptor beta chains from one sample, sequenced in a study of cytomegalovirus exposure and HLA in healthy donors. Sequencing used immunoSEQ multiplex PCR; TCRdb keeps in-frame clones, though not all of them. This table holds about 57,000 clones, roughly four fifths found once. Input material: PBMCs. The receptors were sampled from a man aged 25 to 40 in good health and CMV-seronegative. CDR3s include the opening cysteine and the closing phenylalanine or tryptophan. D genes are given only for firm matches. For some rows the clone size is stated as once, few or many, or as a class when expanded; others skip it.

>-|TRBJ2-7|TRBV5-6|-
CASSFRALHSYEQYF
TGTGCCAGCAGCTTCCGCGCACTTCACTCCTACGAGCAGTACTTC
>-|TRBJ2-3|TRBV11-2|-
CASSAQGSDTQYF
TGTGCCAGCAGCGCCCAGGGGTCAGATACGCAGTATTTT
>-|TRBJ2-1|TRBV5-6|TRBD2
CASSPGLAGPTLSYNEQFF
TGTGCCAGCAGCCCTGGGCTAGCGGGGCCGACCCTCTCCTACAATGAGCAGTTCTTC
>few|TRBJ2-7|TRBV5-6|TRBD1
CASSYGDRLTYEQYF
TGTGCCAGCAGCTACGGGGACAGACTTACCTACGAGCAGTACTTC
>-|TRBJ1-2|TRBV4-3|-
CASSQDRSMVGREDYGYTF
TGCGCCAGCAGCCAAGATCGATCCATGGTGGGCAGGGAGGACTATGGCTACACCTTC
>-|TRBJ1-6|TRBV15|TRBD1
CATSRATGNNSPLHF
TGTGCCACCAGCAGGGCGACAGGGAACAATTCACCCCTCCACTTT
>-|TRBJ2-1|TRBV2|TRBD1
CASSEVSTGTVVYNEQFF
TGTGCCAGCAGTGAAGTGTCTACCGGGACAGTAGTATACAATGAGCAGTTCTTC
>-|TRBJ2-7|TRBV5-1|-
CASSLEGDEQYF
TGCGCCAGCAGCTTGGAAGGAGACGAGCAGTACTTC
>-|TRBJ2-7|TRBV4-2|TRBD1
CASSQAVDRGSYEQYF
TGTGCCAGCAGCCAAGCCGTCGACAGGGGGTCCTACGAGCAGTACTTC
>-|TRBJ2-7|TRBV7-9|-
CASSPGDTLGQYF
TGTGCCAGCAGCCCCGGGGACACTTTGGGGCAGTACTTC
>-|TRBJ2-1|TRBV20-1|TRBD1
CSAHRGREQFF
TGCAGTGCCCACAGGGGGCGGGAGCAGTTCTTC
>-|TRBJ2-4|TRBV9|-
CASSPGGGFQLAKNIQYF
TGTGCCAGCAGCCCCGGGGGAGGTTTCCAACTAGCCAAAAACATTCAGTACTTC
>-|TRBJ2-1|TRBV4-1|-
CASSQMLNNEQFF
TGCGCCAGCAGCCAGATGCTAAACAATGAGCAGTTCTTC
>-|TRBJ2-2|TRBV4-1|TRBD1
CASSRHGTGSTGELFF
TGCGCCAGCAGCCGCCACGGGACAGGGTCGACCGGGGAGCTGTTTTTT
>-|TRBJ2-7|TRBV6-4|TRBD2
CASILLAGEGYEQYF
TGTGCCAGCATTTTACTAGCGGGAGAAGGTTACGAGCAGTACTTC
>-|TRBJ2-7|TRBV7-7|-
CASSSVYGYEQYF
TGTGCCAGCAGCTCGGTCTATGGTTACGAGCAGTACTTC
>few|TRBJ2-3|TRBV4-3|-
CASSQESYYREPDTQYF
TGCGCCAGCAGCCAAGAGAGTTACTATCGGGAACCCGATACGCAGTATTTT
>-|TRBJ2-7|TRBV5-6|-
CASSLVVKRAYEQYF
TGTGCCAGCAGCTTGGTCGTCAAGAGGGCCTACGAGCAGTACTTC
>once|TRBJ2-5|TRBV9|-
CASSVSGAGETQYF
TGTGCCAGCAGCGTTTCAGGGGCTGGGGAGACCCAGTACTTC
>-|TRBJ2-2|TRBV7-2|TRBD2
CASSPGTSGGRELFF
TGTGCCAGCAGCCCCGGGACTAGCGGGGGGAGGGAGCTGTTTTTT
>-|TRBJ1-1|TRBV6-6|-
CASSPLAGPEAFF
TGTGCCAGCAGCCCCCTGGCGGGCCCAGAAGCTTTCTTT
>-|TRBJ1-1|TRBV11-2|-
CASSPAGNTEAFF
TGTGCCAGCAGCCCAGCGGGCAACACTGAAGCTTTCTTT
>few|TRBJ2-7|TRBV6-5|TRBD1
CASSQGQVLPYEQYF
TGTGCCAGCAGCCAGGGACAGGTTCTCCCCTACGAGCAGTACTTC
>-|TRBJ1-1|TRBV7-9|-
CASSSGLTEAFF
TGTGCCAGCAGCTCGGGACTCACTGAAGCTTTCTTT
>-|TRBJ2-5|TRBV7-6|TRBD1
CASSSTGWQETQYF
TGTGCCAGCAGCTCGACAGGGTGGCAAGAGACCCAGTACTTC
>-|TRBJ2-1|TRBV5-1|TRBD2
CASSDLAGGSNEQFF
TGCGCCAGCAGCGATCTAGCGGGGGGTAGCAATGAGCAGTTCTTC
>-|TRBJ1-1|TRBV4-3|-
CASSQVNAGGTEAFF
TGCGCCAGCAGCCAAGTGAACGCGGGAGGCACTGAAGCTTTCTTT
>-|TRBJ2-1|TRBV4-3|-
CASSQGYRLVETNEQFF
TGCGCCAGCAGCCAAGGGTACCGCCTAGTGGAAACGAATGAGCAGTTCTTC
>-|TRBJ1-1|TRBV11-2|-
CASSWKQGGDTEAFF
TGTGCCAGCAGCTGGAAACAGGGTGGGGACACTGAAGCTTTCTTT
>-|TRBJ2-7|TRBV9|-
CASSPDSFSYEQYF
TGTGCCAGCAGCCCCGACAGTTTCTCCTACGAGCAGTACTTC
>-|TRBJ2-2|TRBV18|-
CASSPQRGGELFF
TGTGCCAGCTCACCCCAACGGGGCGGGGAGCTGTTTTTT
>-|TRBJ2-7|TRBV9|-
CASSVGINYEQYF
TGTGCCAGCAGCGTAGGTATAAACTACGAGCAGTACTTC
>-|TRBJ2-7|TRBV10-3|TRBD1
CAIRTPRDRGYEQYF
TGTGCCATCAGGACCCCCCGGGACAGGGGCTACGAGCAGTACTTC
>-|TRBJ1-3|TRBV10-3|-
CAISMEGLGSGNTIYF
TGTGCCATCAGCATGGAGGGTCTTGGCTCTGGAAACACCATATATTTT
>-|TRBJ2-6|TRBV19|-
CASLNSGHLTF
TGTGCCAGTCTAAACTCGGGACATTTAACTTTC
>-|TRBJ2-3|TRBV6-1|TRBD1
CASQRTGLSADTQYF
TGTGCCAGTCAGAGGACAGGGTTATCGGCAGATACGCAGTATTTT
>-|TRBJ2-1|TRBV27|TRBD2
CASSLRTSGPNEQFF
TGTGCCAGCAGTTTGCGGACTAGCGGCCCCAATGAGCAGTTCTTC
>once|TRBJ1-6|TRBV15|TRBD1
CATSRAGTGEGPLHF
TGTGCCACCAGCAGAGCGGGGACAGGGGAAGGTCCCCTCCACTTT
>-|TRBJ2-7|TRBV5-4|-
CASRDSGYEQYF
TGTGCCAGCAGGGATTCAGGTTACGAGCAGTACTTC
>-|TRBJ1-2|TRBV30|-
CAWSPQQASYYGYTF
TGTGCCTGGTCCCCCCAACAGGCCTCATATTATGGCTACACCTTC
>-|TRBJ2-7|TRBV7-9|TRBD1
CASSSGQFPYEQYF
TGTGCCAGCAGCTCGGGACAGTTTCCCTACGAGCAGTACTTC
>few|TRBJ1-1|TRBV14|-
CASSQVGRDITEAFF
TGTGCCAGCAGCCAAGTCGGTCGGGACATTACGGAAGCTTTCTTT
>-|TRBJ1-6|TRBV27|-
CASSSSSYNSPLHF
TGTGCCAGCAGTTCCAGCTCCTATAATTCACCCCTCCACTTT
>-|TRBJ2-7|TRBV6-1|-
CASSDGREYF
TGTGCCAGCAGTGATGGCAGGGAGTACTTC
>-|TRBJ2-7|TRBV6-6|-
CASSYSAGSSYEQYF
TGTGCCAGCAGTTACTCAGCGGGCTCCTCCTACGAGCAGTACTTC
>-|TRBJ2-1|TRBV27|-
CASSPGYNEQFF
TGTGCCAGCAGTCCCGGGTACAATGAGCAGTTCTTC
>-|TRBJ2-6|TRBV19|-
CASSIDSGANVLTF
TGTGCCAGTAGTATAGACTCCGGGGCCAACGTCCTGACTTTC
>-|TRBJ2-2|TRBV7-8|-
CASSFGGTGELFF
TGTGCCAGCAGCTTTGGAGGGACCGGGGAGCTGTTTTTT
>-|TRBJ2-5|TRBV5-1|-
CASSLTPLSTQYF
TGCGCCAGCAGCTTGACACCGTTATCGACCCAGTACTTC
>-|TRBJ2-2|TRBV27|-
CASSFWRGQNTGELFF
TGTGCCAGCAGTTTTTGGAGGGGGCAGAACACCGGGGAGCTGTTTTTT
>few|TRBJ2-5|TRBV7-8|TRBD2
CASNPFGGAGEQYF
TGTGCCAGCAACCCCTTCGGGGGGGCAGGAGAGCAGTACTTC
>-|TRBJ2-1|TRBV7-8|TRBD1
CASSLRGRRSYNEQFF
TGTGCCAGCAGCTTGAGGGGGCGAAGGTCCTACAATGAGCAGTTCTTC